This TCR beta chain was captured by sequencing in a study of T-cell reconstitution after alpha-beta-depleted transplantation in children (dated by TCRdb to 2016 to 2017). General notes on the study: T-cell immune reconstitution after TCRalphabeta/CD19-depleted allogeneic hematopoietic cell transplantation in children was quantitatively tracked in the study by means of TCR repertoire profiling.

CDR1 and CDR2, per the germline V gene, are SQVTM and ANQGSEA. V drops 7 bases and J drops 3 bases, leaving 20 bases in between. CDR3 length: 15 amino acids, cysteine to phenylalanine. The kept DNA is CDR3 alone, 45 bases in frame from the first base. Library creation used PCR. TCRdb records Illumina HiSeq 2500 as the sequencer. TCR library preparation used molecular barcoding, with unique molecular identifiers applied to normalize quantification of the TCRbeta repertoire. Using fastp trimming at Q25 and MiXCR clonotype assembly, TCRdb reanalyzed the public sequencing data and kept in-frame beta chains. Under each unique CDR3 protein, matching rows form one entry showing the most common genes and DNA. The table for this sample lists more than 150,000 distinct CDR3 sequences; approximately 6.6% of them were counted only once. Roughly 3% of the sample comes from the top ten. In its sample, this clonotype was seen many times. Which antigen it targets is not known. Base quality data are lacking; no much larger clone is found one base away.

The rearranged chain carries TRBV29-1 and TRBJ2-3; the D segment could be TRBD2, given 5 matching bases. Material: PBMCs from the stem cell graft donor, obtained from the stem cell graft. The TCR originated in a human donor who donated a stem cell graft to a child with Wiskott-Aldrich syndrome. The nucleotide sequence is given as TGCAGCGCTTATGAACGGGGAAGTCAGACAGATACGCAGTATTTT. Translated, it reads CSAYERGSQTDTQYF.